Sequencing of this T cell receptor (beta chain) was carried out in a study of monozygotic twins with inflammatory bowel disease. TCRdb processed the 5' RACE reads again and assigns one entry to each CDR3 protein, with no DNA. There are about 110,000 distinct CDR3 sequences in the sample, with 9.5% to 15% held by the top ten. The sequencing sample was made of blood. The clonotype originates from a human donor with ulcerative colitis or Crohn's disease, or a healthy co-twin of an affected twin (not recorded which).

This CDR3 is CSARGPDSGGELFF. The rearrangement uses TRBV20-1 and TRBJ2-2; with no DNA, the TCRdb D assignment of TRBD1 cannot be verified. The CDR3 has 14 residues. Germline V gene sequence: CDR1 DFQATT, CDR2 SNEGSKA (reference sequence).